These 31 T cell receptor beta chains were all obtained from the same sample, sequenced in a study of blood T cell repertoires in COVID-19. The assay was immunoSEQ multiplex PCR, and TCRdb's table has in-frame clones only and misses some. The data contain some 99,000 clones, under 85% of them singletons. Specimen: peripheral blood. The receptors shown here come from a man between 70 and 80 years old with acute or convalescent COVID-19.

The chain links TRBV6-5 to TRBJ2-7; 10 positions match TRBD2. The CDR3 loop spans 14 amino acids. V shed 2 bases, J shed 5 bases, and the junction held 3 bases outside the gene matches. Germline V gives CDR1 MNHEY, CDR2 SVGAGI. In DNA, the CDR3 is TGTGCCAGCAGTTACCTAGCGGGAGAGGACGAGCAGTACTTC. Amino acids: CASSYLAGEDEQYF.

This clone was seen a handful of times. This chain joins TRBV29-1 and TRBJ1-1, with D uncertain. This CDR3 contains 13 residues. Trimming removed 4 bases from V and 4 bases from J, with 13 bases in between. Germline loops: CDR1 SQVTM, CDR2 ANQGSEA. The DNA of the CDR3 is TGCAGCGTTGCGATCGGCCGAGGCACTGAAGCTTTCTTT. Encoded protein: CSVAIGRGTEAFF.

This chain uses TRBV7-2 with TRBJ2-5; 7 positions match TRBD2. The germline V gene encodes CDR1 SGHTA and CDR2 FQGNSA. The CDR3 extends over 16 amino acids. V shed 4 bases, J shed 5 bases, and the junction held 13 bases outside the gene matches. This CDR3 is CASSYVAGARPETQYF. Written as DNA, the CDR3 is TGTGCCAGCAGCTATGTAGCGGGTGCCCGCCCGGAGACCCAGTACTTC.

This clone came up a few times. The rearrangement joins TRBV27 to TRBJ2-5, with D perhaps matching TRBD2 (5 bases). This CDR3 has 18 amino acids. Trimming took 5 bases from V and 1 from J, leaving 23 bases between them. In germline, CDR1 is MNHEY, CDR2 SMNVEV (reference sequence). The CDR3 sequence: CASSPMPRRYGLQETQYF. The CDR3 DNA reads TGTGCCAGCAGTCCAATGCCCCGGAGATACGGACTCCAAGAGACCCAGTACTTC.

This clone was picked up a small number of times. The CDR3 nucleotides read TGTGCCAGCAGTGGCCGGAGGACAACTAATGAAAAACTGTTTTTT. This gives the protein CASSGRRTTNEKLFF. The V gene is TRBV28, the J gene TRBJ1-4; D gene ambiguous. CDR1 is MDHEN, CDR2 SYDVKM, per germline. This CDR3 contains 15 residues. Trimming took off 5 bases at V and 0 bases at J, with 10 bases between the two ends.

The rearrangement uses TRBV28 and TRBJ2-7; 7 bases align to TRBD1. The CDR3 extends over 14 amino acids. Germline-derived CDR1 and CDR2 are MDHEN and SYDVKM. V trimming: 6 bases; J trimming: 5 bases; junction bases outside the gene matches: 10. CDR3 amino acids: CASRQGVFGDEQYF. The CDR3 DNA reads TGTGCCAGCAGGCAGGGGGTATTCGGGGACGAGCAGTACTTC. The full variable domain, with the rest looked up from reference TRBV28 and TRBJ2-7, is DVKVTQSSRYLVKRTGEKVFLECVQDMDHENMFWYRQDPGLGLRLIYFSYDVKMKEKGDIPEGYSVSREKKERFSLILESASTNQTSMYLCASRQGVFGDEQYFGPGTRLTVT.

The chain joins TRBV5-6 to TRBJ2-1; possible D gene TRBD2, 6 bases. V lost 2 bases and J lost 4, with 16 bases in between. Per germline, CDR1 SGHDT and CDR2 YYEEEE. The CDR3 consists of 16 residues. CDR3 loop: CASSLLGGTLYNEQFF. The CDR3 DNA follows: TGTGCCAGCAGCTTACTTGGCGGGACCCTATACAATGAGCAGTTCTTC.

The CDR3 region is CASIGGELGNQPQHF. In nucleotides, the CDR3 is TGTGCCAGTATCGGTGGGGAGCTGGGCAATCAGCCCCAGCATTTT. This sequence joins TRBV19 and TRBJ1-5; D is unresolved. Germline CDR1 is LNHDA and CDR2 is SQIVND (reference sequence). Trimming shortened V by 7 bases and J by 2 bases, and 15 bases separated the two germline ends. CDR3 length equals 15 residues.

This chain joins TRBV6-5 and TRBJ2-2; unclear D gene. Trimming removed 0 bases from V and 4 bases from J, with 3 bases in between. CDR3 size: 13 residues. Per the germline V gene, CDR1 is MNHEY and CDR2 is SVGAGI. The DNA of the CDR3 is TGTGCCAGCAGTTACTCGAGCACCGGGGAGCTGTTTTTT. Translated, it gives CASSYSSTGELFF.

The chain uses TRBV28 and TRBJ1-5; 8 bases line up with TRBD1. Germline-derived CDR1 and CDR2 are MDHEN and SYDVKM. The junction had 5 bases not matched to a gene; V was cut back by 6 bases and J by 4 bases. The CDR3 consists of 14 residues. The CDR3 nucleotides read TGTGCCAGCAGCACCGGACAGGGTAATCAGCCCCAGCATTTT. It codes for CASSTGQGNQPQHF.

The chain is built from TRBV28 and TRBJ1-2; TRBD1 matches 8 bases. V lost 1 base, J lost 4 bases, and 2 bases stayed unmatched. Germline V CDR1 and CDR2: MDHEN, SYDVKM. The CDR3 loop spans 14 amino acids. The chain's CDR3 is CASSLSDRGYGYTF. Here the CDR3 DNA reads TGTGCCAGCAGTTTATCCGACAGGGGCTATGGCTACACCTTC.

This clone was found once. The chain is built from TRBV18 and TRBJ1-5; D is perhaps TRBD1 (6 bases). The germline gives CDR1 KGHSH, CDR2 LQKENI. The CDR3 has 17 residues. The V end was cut by 0 bases, the J end by 1 base, with 13 bases between. The CDR3 spells CASSPPIRGKSNQPQHF. CDR3 nucleotides: TGTGCCAGCTCACCACCTATAAGGGGGAAGAGCAATCAGCCCCAGCATTTT.

The rearrangement uses TRBV28 and TRBJ2-5, with TRBD2 matching over 8 bases. Germline trimming cut 8 bases from V and 5 bases from J; bases unmatched to any gene: 7. This CDR3 spans 13 amino acids. Germline values: CDR1 MDHEN, CDR2 SYDVKM. CDR3 bases: TGTGCCAGCTCGCGGACTAGCATTGAGACCCAGTACTTC. Its protein product is CASSRTSIETQYF.

J is TRBJ1-1 and V is TRBV10-3, with TRBD1 matching over 7 bases. Germline trimming cut 5 bases from V and 1 base from J; bases unmatched to any gene: 1. The germline CDR1 and CDR2 sequences are ENHRY and SYGVKD. The length of the CDR3 is 13 residues. The CDR3 coding sequence is TGTGCCATCAGTCAGGGGGGGAACACTGAAGCTTTCTTT. Its translation: CAISQGGNTEAFF.

CDR3 in amino acids: CSVEPRSGGTEAFF. DNA for the CDR3: TGCAGCGTTGAACCCAGATCGGGGGGCACTGAAGCTTTCTTT. The chain couples TRBV29-1 to TRBJ1-1; D is possibly TRBD1 (5 bases). V gave up 2 bases and J gave up 4 bases, with 14 bases separating them. The CDR3 is 14 amino acids. Germline V lookup: CDR1 SQVTM, CDR2 ANQGSEA.

CDR3 amino acids: CAWGQGNSPLHF. CDR3 in DNA: TGTGCCTGGGGGCAGGGGAATTCACCCCTCCACTTT. The chain has TRBV30 and TRBJ1-6, with D maybe TRBD1 (6 bases). V was pared by 5 bases and J by 7 bases, with 9 bases between. Germline values: CDR1 GTSNPN, CDR2 SVGIG (reference sequence). The CDR3 totals 12 residues.

The chain links TRBV30 to TRBJ1-2; TRBD1 matches at 9 bases. The V and J ends lost 3 bases and 4 bases, in that order; junction bases with no gene match: 9. The CDR3 has 15 residues. The germline gives CDR1 GTSNPN, CDR2 SVGIG (reference sequence). CDR3 residues: CAWRHRQGESYGYTF. The CDR3 coding sequence is TGTGCCTGGAGACACCGACAGGGGGAGTCCTATGGCTACACCTTC.

In this sample, this clone turned up a few times. The chain employs TRBV27 and TRBJ2-7, with D perhaps TRBD1 (6 bases). The ends were cut back, 1 base at V and 4 bases at J, with 14 bases in the middle. CDR3 length: 15 amino acids. Germline loops: CDR1 MNHEY, CDR2 SMNVEV (reference sequence). The CDR3 nucleotides are TGTGCCAGCAGTTTATGGGGACACCTCCTTTACGAGCAGTACTTC. It translates to CASSLWGHLLYEQYF.

The chain is built from TRBV5-1 and TRBJ2-7, with D perhaps matching TRBD2 (6 bases). Between the trimmed V and J ends, which lost 4 bases and 5 bases, there was a span of 19 bases. CDR3 length equals 15 residues. Germline values: CDR1 SGHRS, CDR2 YFSETQ. The CDR3 here is CASSDSAGRLDEQYF. CDR3 nucleotides: TGCGCCAGCAGCGACAGCGCGGGGAGGCTCGACGAGCAGTACTTC.

This clone was recorded a few times. The chain carries TRBV6-5 and TRBJ1-1, with TRBD1 matching 10 bases. This CDR3 is 15 amino acids long. CDR1 MNHEY and CDR2 SVGAGI come from the germline V gene. The ends lost 2 bases at V and 1 base at J; junction bases unmatched: 1. The CDR3, as DNA: TGTGCCAGCAGTTACCGGGACAGGGGGAACACTGAAGCTTTCTTT. Amino acids: CASSYRDRGNTEAFF.

J is TRBJ2-1 and V is TRBV6-2 or TRBV6-3, with D possibly being TRBD2 (5 bases). The CDR3 runs to 15 residues. Germline V CDR1 and CDR2: MNHEY, SVGEGT. V was shortened by 7 bases and J by 4 bases, with 17 bases between the two germline ends. The CDR3 nucleotides read TGTGCCAGCACCCCTCAAGCGGAACGATACAATGAGCAGTTCTTC. Its protein is CASTPQAERYNEQFF.

The chain uses TRBV11-2 and TRBJ2-3, with TRBD2 as a possible D gene (5 bases). Between the trimmed V and J ends, which lost 2 bases and 0 bases, there was a span of 15 bases. Germline V gene sequence: CDR1 SGHAT, CDR2 FQNNGV. The CDR3 is 17 residues long. The CDR3 protein is CASSLRASLGSTDTQYF. For the CDR3, the DNA is TGTGCCAGCAGCTTAAGGGCTAGCCTAGGCAGCACAGATACGCAGTATTTT.

The table lists this clone with a count of one. The genes are TRBV9 and TRBJ2-1; TRBD2 aligns across 8 bases. The CDR3 covers 15 residues. Germline V gene lookup returns CDR1 SGDLS and CDR2 YYNGEE. V lost 0 bases and J lost 8; bases outside the gene matches: 7. Written as DNA, the CDR3 is TGTGCCAGCAGCGTAGGGCTAGCGGGCATGGATGAGCAGTTCTTC. It specifies CASSVGLAGMDEQFF.

This chain uses TRBV5-1 with TRBJ2-1; no definite D call. With 4 bases removed from V and 3 bases from J, the gap between germline ends came to 8 bases. The CDR3 has 13 amino acids. The germline CDR1 and CDR2 sequences are SGHRS and YFSETQ. CDR3 nucleotides: TGCGCCAGCAGCGCTGGCGGCTACAATGAGCAGTTCTTC. Translation: CASSAGGYNEQFF.

The genes are TRBV29-1 and TRBJ1-2, with D possibly matching TRBD1 (6 bases). The CDR3 length is 13 residues. The germline V gene encodes CDR1 SQVTM and CDR2 ANQGSEA. The V end was cut by 2 bases, the J end by 3 bases, with 10 bases between. DNA of the CDR3: TGCAGCGTTGAATCTCGGACAGACTATGGCTACACCTTC. It codes for CSVESRTDYGYTF.

The V gene is TRBV7-3, the J gene TRBJ1-1; TRBD1 matches at 11 bases. This CDR3 spans 16 amino acids. Germline trimming cut 5 bases from V and 6 bases from J; bases unmatched to any gene: 11. CDR1 and CDR2 from the germline V gene are SGHTA and FQGTGA. The CDR3 spells CASSLSGTGGSAEAFF. DNA for the CDR3: TGTGCCAGCAGCCTTTCAGGGACAGGGGGGAGCGCTGAAGCTTTCTTT.

The chain is built from TRBV2 and TRBJ2-7, with a weak D call TRBD1 (7 bases). This CDR3 region has 12 residues. CDR1 and CDR2 from the germline V gene are SNHLY and FYNNEI. Trimming shortened V by 11 bases and J by 3 bases, and 14 bases separated the two germline ends. The CDR3 protein is CAGGGEHYEQYF. DNA for the CDR3: TGTGCCGGAGGGGGCGAACACTACGAGCAGTACTTC.

This clone was counted once. The chain couples TRBV29-1 to TRBJ2-1; 7 bases align to TRBD2. V dropped 3 bases and J dropped 7; count of bases not matched to a gene: 6. Looked up from germline, CDR1 is SQVTM and CDR2 is ANQGSEA. The CDR3 loop spans 13 amino acids. CDR3 sequence reads: CSVERELTNEQFF. In nucleotides, the CDR3 is TGCAGCGTTGAGCGGGAGTTAACGAATGAGCAGTTCTTC.

The chain recombines TRBV2 with TRBJ2-1, with 9 bases matching TRBD2. Trimming cost V 7 bases and J 6 bases; bases outside gene matches: 10. The germline V gene has CDR1 SNHLY and CDR2 FYNNEI. CDR3 length: 15 residues. The CDR3 coding sequence is TGTGCCAGCAATGGAGTTAGCGGGAGTGGCAATGAGCAGTTCTTC. Amino acid sequence: CASNGVSGSGNEQFF.

The rearrangement joins TRBV5-6 to TRBJ2-7; 10 bases fit TRBD1. The CDR3 sequence is 15 residues long. The germline V gene has CDR1 SGHDT and CDR2 YYEEEE. V lost 5 bases to trimming and J lost 5 bases; unmatched junction nucleotides: 10. The CDR3 DNA reads TGTGCCAGCAGTTTACGGGACAGGGGCCCCCACGAGCAGTACTTC. This gives the protein CASSLRDRGPHEQYF.

Here the CDR3 reads CASSSTSGTENEQFF. As DNA, the CDR3 is TGTGCCAGCAGCAGCACTAGCGGTACCGAAAATGAGCAGTTCTTC. The V gene is TRBV7-2, the J gene TRBJ2-1; 8 nucleotides line up with TRBD2. The CDR3 covers 15 residues. Germline lookup yields CDR1 SGHTA and CDR2 FQGNSA. The V segment lost 5 bases and the J segment 7 bases; nucleotides outside the gene matches: 10.